The 22 T cell receptor beta chains given below trace back to one sample, sequenced in a study of tumor-infiltrating lymphocytes in primary liver carcinoma. Unsorted whole blood supplied the RNA, and germline DNA was extracted too. Reverse transcription of approximately 0.55 ug total RNA with a constant-region primer produced TCR beta cDNA. Three nested multiplex PCR rounds, a slightly modified ARM-PCR method, built the TCR beta libraries. Primers for the first two PCR rounds were TRBV1-TRBV30 forward primers and a C-beta reverse primer (around 11 cycles per round). TCRdb reprocessed the multiplex PCR reads via MiXCR and lists one record per CDR3 protein. The sample shows over 250,000 distinct CDR3 sequences, 50% to 60% of them seen only once. Source material: peripheral blood. These receptor sequences come from a woman in her thirties with primary liver carcinoma and hepatitis B virus infection.

As to this clonotype: A single base separates this from a much larger clone, so it may be a read error. The rearrangement joins TRBV4-3 to TRBJ2-3, with D unclear. Germline V gene sequence: CDR1 LGHNA, CDR2 YSLEER. V lost 3 bases, J lost 1 base, and 17 bases lay in between. This CDR3 region has 17 residues. CDR3: CASSHYRGEEGTDTQYF. The CDR3 nucleotides are TGCGCCAGCAGCCATTACCGTGGGGAAGAGGGCACAGATACGCAGTATTTT.

This clonotype showed up many times. The rearrangement uses TRBV11-3 and TRBJ1-1, with D possibly being TRBD1 (6 bases). V shed 4 bases and J shed 1 base, with 10 bases lying between them. Germline V gene data show CDR1 as SGHNT and CDR2 as YENEEA. There are 14 residues in the CDR3. The CDR3 nucleotides read TGTGCCAGCAGCTGGGGGCCGGGGAACACTGAAGCTTTCTTT. It specifies CASSWGPGNTEAFF.

Comment on this clonotype: This could be a read error, since a much larger clone is one nucleotide away. This chain connects TRBV29-1 to TRBJ2-1, with 12 bases matching TRBD2. The CDR3 is 18 residues long. After removal of 5 bases from V and 2 bases from J, the junction contained 13 bases not matched to a gene. Germline CDR1 reads SQVTM; CDR2 reads ANQGSEA. This CDR3 is CSVNLWTSGISPYNEQFF. CDR3 bases: TGCAGCGTTAACCTATGGACTAGCGGGATCAGCCCCTACAATGAGCAGTTCTTC.

As regards this clonotype: One end of the junction varies from germline; a read error may be responsible. The gene calls are TRBV4-1 and TRBJ2-3; possible D gene TRBD2, 6 bases. Germline V gene data show CDR1 as MGHRA and CDR2 as YSYEKL. The length of the CDR3 is 19 residues. The CDR3 is CASSQVISLASDNTGTQYF. CDR3 nucleotide sequence: TGCGCTAGCAGCCAAGTTATAAGCTTGGCTAGCGACAACACAGGTACGCAGTATTTT.

This clonotype appeared many times. This chain joins TRBV11-2 and TRBJ2-2, with D possibly matching TRBD2 (6 bases). Trimming shortened V by 5 bases and J by 3 bases, and 13 bases separated the two germline ends. Germline CDR1 is SGHAT and CDR2 is FQNNGV. The CDR3 contains 15 residues. The DNA for the CDR3 is TGTGCCAGCAGCCCCGGGACTTCTTACACCGGGGAGCTGTTTTTT. Translation: CASSPGTSYTGELFF. The whole variable domain, filled in from reference TRBV11-2 and TRBJ2-2, reads EAGVAQSPRYKIIEKRQSVAFWCNPISGHATLYWYQQILGQGPKLLIQFQNNGVVDDSQLPKDRFSAERLKGVDSTLKIQPAKLEDSAVYLCASSPGTSYTGELFFGEGSRLTVL.

This chain connects TRBV6-5 to TRBJ1-1, with D uncertain. Germline V CDR1 and CDR2: MNHEY, SVGAGI. This CDR3 region has 12 residues. V was cut by 7 bases and J by 0 bases, with 6 bases left in between. In DNA form, the CDR3 reads TGTGCCAGCAAGTCAGTGAACACTGAAGCTTTCTTT. Protein product: CASKSVNTEAFF.

A word on this clonotype: A much larger clone lies one base from this, so it may be a read error. In DNA, the CDR3 is TGTGCCAGCAGTTGCTCCCACACCGGGGAGCTGTTTTTT. Encoded protein: CASSCSHTGELFF. The chain joins TRBV6-5 to TRBJ2-2; D uncertain. V lost 4 bases to trimming and J lost 3 bases, with 6 bases between them. Germline CDR1 and CDR2: MNHEY and SVGAGI. CDR3 length equals 13 residues.

This clonotype was counted between two and nine times. The V call is TRBV13, the J call TRBJ2-3, with D perhaps matching TRBD2 (6 bases). The CDR3 is 14 amino acids. The V gene lost 5 bases and the J gene lost 0 bases, with 9 bases spanning the gap. CDR1 is PRHDT, CDR2 FYEKMQ, per germline (reference sequence). The CDR3 protein is CASSTGGSTDTQYF. In nucleotides, the CDR3 is TGTGCCAGCAGCACCGGGGGTAGCACAGATACGCAGTATTTT.

With respect to this clonotype: This may be a read error: a much more frequent sequence differs by one nucleotide. This chain links TRBV6-5 with TRBJ1-2; TRBD1 might be the D (6 bases). Looked up from germline, CDR1 is MNHEY and CDR2 is SVGAGI. This CDR3 region has 16 residues. CDR3 sequence: CASSYFGTGAGYDYTF. The CDR3 DNA is TGTGCCAGCAGTTACTTCGGGACGGGGGCTGGCTATGACTACACCTTC.

As regards this clonotype: One junction end disagrees with the germline gene, perhaps due to a read error. This chain links TRBV6-5 with TRBJ1-3; no clear D. This CDR3 comprises 16 residues. Germline V CDR1 and CDR2: MNHEY, SVGAGI. The CDR3 protein is CASSPRSGGSRNAIYF. CDR3 DNA: TGTGCCAGCAGTCCACGATCAGGCGGGTCCCGAAACGCCATATATTTC.

The chain joins TRBV12-3 or TRBV12-4 to TRBJ1-5; 8 bases fit TRBD1. The CDR3 runs to 13 residues. Trimming removed 8 bases from V and 3 bases from J; junction bases left unmatched: 3. Here the CDR3 reads CASGTGNNQPQHF. DNA for the CDR3: TGTGCCAGCGGGACAGGAAACAATCAGCCCCAGCATTTT.

About this clonotype itself: One junction end does not reproduce the germline sequence, and a read error may be involved. The chain recombines TRBV12-5 with TRBJ2-1, with 8 nucleotides matching TRBD2. The germline CDR1 and CDR2 sequences are LGHNT and FRNRAP. The CDR3 contains 19 residues. The CDR3 bases are TGTGCTAGTGGTTTGGCCCCCCTCGGTAGCGGGAAGGCCTACAATGAGCAGCTCTTC. Amino acid sequence: CASGLAPLGSGKAYNEQLF.

This clonotype has only a few counts. The chain couples TRBV28 to TRBJ2-1; D may be TRBD1 (6 bases). This CDR3 contains 14 residues. V lost 6 bases, J lost 4 bases, and 13 bases lay in between. In germline, CDR1 is MDHEN, CDR2 SYDVKM. The CDR3 sequence is CASRIEGVYNEQFF. For the CDR3, the DNA is TGTGCCAGCAGAATAGAGGGGGTATACAATGAGCAGTTCTTC.

This clonotype was counted many times. The CDR3 DNA reads TGCAGCGTCGTCGGGATGAGGTACGAGCAGTACTTC. Its protein product is CSVVGMRYEQYF. This sequence joins TRBV29-1 and TRBJ2-7, with TRBD2 as a possible D gene (5 bases). Germline assignment: CDR1 SQVTM and CDR2 ANQGSEA. There are 12 residues in the CDR3. V was pared by 6 bases and J by 4 bases, with 13 bases between.

This clonotype showed up just a few times. The chain couples TRBV24-1 to TRBJ2-5; D is uncertain. The V gene's germline CDR1 is KGHDR and CDR2 SFDVKD. Trimming removed 0 bases at V and 7 bases at J, with 2 bases between. CDR3 length: 11 amino acids. CDR3 residues: CATSDLWTQYF. Here the CDR3 DNA reads TGTGCCACCAGTGATTTGTGGACCCAGTACTTC.

V gene TRBV6-6 combines with J gene TRBJ1-2; D perhaps matches TRBD1 (6 bases). This CDR3 has 13 residues. V was clipped by 6 bases and J by 10 bases, with 18 bases between them. The germline gives CDR1 MNHNY, CDR2 SVGAGI (reference sequence). CDR3 in amino acids: CASREGGYSDYTF. CDR3 nucleotide sequence: TGTGCCAGCAGAGAAGGGGGGTATAGTGACTACACCTTC.

In its sample, this clonotype was seen a few times. V is TRBV6-1 and J is TRBJ2-1; D is perhaps TRBD1 or TRBD2 (5 bases each). V dropped 3 bases and J dropped 0 bases, with 9 bases sitting between them. Germline CDR1 reads MNHNS; CDR2 reads SASEGT. This CDR3 is built from 15 residues. Written as DNA, the CDR3 is TGTGCCAGCAGTGAGGGGGAAAGCTCCTACAATGAGCAGTTCTTC. Protein sequence: CASSEGESSYNEQFF.

Concerning this clonotype itself: A much larger clone differs from this one at a single base, so this may be a read error. The chain joins TRBV12-3 or TRBV12-4 to TRBJ2-5; 8 nucleotides line up with TRBD2. This CDR3 comprises 15 residues. The CDR3 sequence is CAGSFAAGAVETQYF. The CDR3 nucleotides read TGTGCCGGCAGTTTTGCAGCGGGAGCGGTAGAGACCCAGTACTTC.

As regards this clonotype: This could be a read error, since a much larger clone is one nucleotide away. V is TRBV6-1 and J is TRBJ2-7, with 7 nucleotides matching TRBD2. CDR1 and CDR2 (germline): MNHNS, SASEGT. The CDR3 contains 13 residues. The CDR3 DNA follows: TGTGACAGCAGTGGGGGAGGGGCCTACGAGCAGTACTTC. It codes for CDSSGGGAYEQYF.

This clonotype came up many times. The gene calls are TRBV12-3 or TRBV12-4 and TRBJ2-1; D possibly corresponds to TRBD1 (6 bases). This CDR3 is 14 amino acids long. Trimming took 6 bases from V and 13 from J, leaving 22 bases between them. The CDR3 DNA reads as TGTGCCAGCAGCCTTAGACAGGACGTTATGGCACAGTTCTTC. It yields the protein CASSLRQDVMAQFF.

The chain joins TRBV12-3 or TRBV12-4 to TRBJ2-7, with 8 bases identical to TRBD1. Losses at the gene ends were 5 bases for V and 12 bases for J; bases not matched to a gene: 15. The CDR3 is made up of 14 amino acids. In DNA form, the CDR3 reads TGTGCCAGCAGTACACAGGGGGGTTCATACAAGCTGTACTTC. This codes for CASSTQGGSYKLYF.

This clonotype was counted a single time. The junction and the germline gene differ at one end; a read error may be behind it. The CDR3 loop is CAREAGHRYTEALF. The DNA for the CDR3 is TGTGCCAGGGAGGCAGGGCATCGGTACACTGAAGCTCTCTTT. The chain carries TRBV6-6 and TRBJ1-1; a possible D gene is TRBD1 (5 bases). CDR1 and CDR2 (germline): MNHNY, SVGAGI (reference sequence). This CDR3 comprises 14 residues.